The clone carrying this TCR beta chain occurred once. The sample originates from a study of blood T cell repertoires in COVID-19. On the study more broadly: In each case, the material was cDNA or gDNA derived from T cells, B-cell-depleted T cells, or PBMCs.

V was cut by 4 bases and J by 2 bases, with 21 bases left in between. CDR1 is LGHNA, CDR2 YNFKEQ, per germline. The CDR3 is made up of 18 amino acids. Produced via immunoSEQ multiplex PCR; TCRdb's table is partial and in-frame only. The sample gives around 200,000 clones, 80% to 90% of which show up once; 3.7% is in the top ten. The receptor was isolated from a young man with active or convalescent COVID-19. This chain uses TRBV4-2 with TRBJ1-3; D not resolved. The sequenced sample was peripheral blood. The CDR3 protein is CASSPTGFGVGTGNTIYF. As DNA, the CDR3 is TGTGCCAGCAGCCCGACGGGGTTTGGGGTGGGCACTGGAAACACCATATATTTT.